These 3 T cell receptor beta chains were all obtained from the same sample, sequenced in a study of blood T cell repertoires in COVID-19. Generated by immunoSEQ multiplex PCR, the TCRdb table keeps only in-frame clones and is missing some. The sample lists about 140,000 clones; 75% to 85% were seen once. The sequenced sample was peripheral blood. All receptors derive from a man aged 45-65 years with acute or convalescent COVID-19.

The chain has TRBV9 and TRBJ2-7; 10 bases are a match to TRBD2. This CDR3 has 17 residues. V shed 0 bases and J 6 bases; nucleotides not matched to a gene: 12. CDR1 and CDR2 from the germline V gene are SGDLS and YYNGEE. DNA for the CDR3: TGTGCCAGCAGCGTAGCTTATTCAGGGACTAGCGCCTTCGAGCAGTACTTC. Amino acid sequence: CASSVAYSGTSAFEQYF.

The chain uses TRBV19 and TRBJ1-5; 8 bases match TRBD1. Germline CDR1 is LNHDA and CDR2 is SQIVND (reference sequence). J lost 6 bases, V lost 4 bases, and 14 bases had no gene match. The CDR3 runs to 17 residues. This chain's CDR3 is CASSTRIRDRGIQPQHF. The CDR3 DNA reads TGTGCCAGTAGTACACGGATCCGAGACAGGGGAATTCAGCCCCAGCATTTT.

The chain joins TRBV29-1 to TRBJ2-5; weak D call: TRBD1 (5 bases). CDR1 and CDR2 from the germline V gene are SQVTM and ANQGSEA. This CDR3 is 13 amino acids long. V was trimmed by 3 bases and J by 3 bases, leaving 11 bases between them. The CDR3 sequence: CSVDFPREETQYF. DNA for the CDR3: TGCAGCGTTGATTTTCCCAGGGAAGAGACCCAGTACTTC.